Listed below are T cell receptor beta chains from one sample, sequenced in a study of identical twins. TCRdb re-called the 5' RACE reads with MiXCR, one entry per CDR3 protein. Here the sample spans about 520,000 distinct CDR3 sequences, less than 25% being singletons. These data were also reused for a study on T cells expressing NK-cell markers.

What was sequenced was CD4+ T cells sorted from blood. These TCRs come from a woman under 30 in good health. Each CDR3 is given with its conserved first and last residue. A D gene is named only where the DNA matches it firmly. For some rows the clone size is stated as once, few or many, or as a class when expanded; others skip it.

TRBV6-9	-	TRBJ2-2	-	TGTGCCAACCTTCTCGCGGACCTGCTGAACACCGGGGAGCTGTTTTTT	CANLLADLLNTGELFF
TRBV6-5	TRBD2	TRBJ2-7	-	TGTGCCAGCAGTTACCGAGGCGGGAGCTACGAGCAGTACTTC	CASSYRGGSYEQYF
TRBV3-1	-	TRBJ2-1	few	TGTGCCAGCAGCCACGGACCGAATGAGCAGTTCTTC	CASSHGPNEQFF
TRBV6-1	-	TRBJ2-3	-	TGTGCCAGCAACTGGGGCCCAGATACGCAGTATTTT	CASNWGPDTQYF
TRBV3-1	-	TRBJ2-1	-	TGTGCCAGCAGCCAAGAATTTAGTGAGCAGTTCTTC	CASSQEFSEQFF
TRBV27	TRBD1	TRBJ2-4	-	TGTGCCAGCAGTCCGGGGCCAGGGGGAGCCAAAAACATTCAGTACTTC	CASSPGPGGAKNIQYF
TRBV12-3/TRBV12-4	-	TRBJ2-7	-	TGTGCCAGCAGTTTACCCGCCAGGGGCGAGCAGTACTTC	CASSLPARGEQYF
TRBV6-1	TRBD2	TRBJ2-5	few	TGTGCCAGCAGTCCGACTAGCGGGAGTACGGAGACCCAGTACTTC	CASSPTSGSTETQYF
TRBV20-1	-	TRBJ1-2	-	TGCAGTGCTAGGACTTCCTATGGCTACACCTTC	CSARTSYGYTF
TRBV23-1	-	TRBJ1-5	-	TGCGCCAGCAGTGGGCAGCCCCAGCATTTT	CASSGQPQHF
TRBV20-1	-	TRBJ1-6	-	TGCAGTGCTAGGCAGGGGAGTGGTAATTCACCCCTCCACTTT	CSARQGSGNSPLHF
TRBV7-9	-	TRBJ2-1	-	TGTGCCAGCAGCACCGGAATCGTTATCTACAATGAGCAGTTCTTC	CASSTGIVIYNEQFF
TRBV20-1	-	TRBJ2-5	-	TGCAGTATGACAGTGGGGTGGAGAGGGCAAGAGACCCAGTACTTC	CSMTVGWRGQETQYF
TRBV9	-	TRBJ2-1	-	TGTGCCAGCAGCGTAGATATTGGAGAGGCTACATTCAATGAGCAGTTCTTC	CASSVDIGEATFNEQFF
TRBV24-1	TRBD1	TRBJ1-5	-	TGTGCCATAGGGGACAGGTTTAGCAATCAGCCCCAGCATTTT	CAIGDRFSNQPQHF
TRBV20-1	TRBD2	TRBJ2-1	-	TGCAGTGCTGGGACTAGCAAGAATGAGCAGTTCTTC	CSAGTSKNEQFF
TRBV20-1	TRBD1	TRBJ1-6	few	TGCAGTGCTAGGGGACAGGGGACACCCCTCCACTTT	CSARGQGTPLHF
TRBV10-3	TRBD2	TRBJ2-7	-	TGTGCCATCAGTGAGCAACTAGCGGGAGAACTCAAACTCTACGAGCAGTACTTC	CAISEQLAGELKLYEQYF
TRBV6-5	TRBD1	TRBJ2-7	-	TGTGCCAGCAGTTACCCAGGACAGGGCTACGAGCAGTACTTC	CASSYPGQGYEQYF
TRBV12-3/TRBV12-4	TRBD1	TRBJ2-7	-	TGTGCCAGCACCCCGGGACAGGGGGCGGGCGAGCAGTACTTC	CASTPGQGAGEQYF
TRBV4-1	-	TRBJ2-3	few	TGCGCCAGCAGCCACTTGGGGAACACAGATACGCAGTATTTT	CASSHLGNTDTQYF
TRBV5-1	-	TRBJ2-3	-	TGCGCCAGCAGCCGATCTAGTTTCGGCACAGATACGCAGTATTTT	CASSRSSFGTDTQYF
TRBV12-3/TRBV12-4	-	TRBJ2-6	many	TGTGCCAGCAGTCCCGAAGTGGTCTCTGGGGCCAACGTCCTGACTTTC	CASSPEVVSGANVLTF
TRBV5-6	-	TRBJ2-7	-	TGTGCCAGCAGCCTTGCGGAGGCACCCTACGAGCAGTACTTC	CASSLAEAPYEQYF